This passage covers 28 T cell receptor beta chains from one sample sequenced in a study of regulatory T cells in long-lasting Graves disease. Through Arm-PCR of CDR3 regions and iRepertoire HTBI primers, TCR beta libraries were built. One entry per CDR3 protein, called by TCRdb with MiXCR from the multiplex PCR reads. This table has over 450,000 distinct CDR3 sequences, around 12% appearing once. The time point was: newly diagnosed GD, antithyroid drugs for less than 3 months. RNA isolated from PBMCs was used to make the TCR library. The same sample was also studied in work on T cells in Graves' hyperthyroidism and ophthalmopathy.

The specimen was peripheral blood mononuclear cells (PBMCs), collected at new diagnosis, from a patient treated with antithyroid drugs. The receptors stem from a woman aged 25-40 years with Graves disease.

There are many counts of this clonotype. V and J are TRBV20-1 and TRBJ2-3, with 8 bases lining up with TRBD1. The germline gives CDR1 DFQATT, CDR2 SNEGSKA (reference sequence). Losses at the gene ends were 7 bases for V and 2 bases for J; bases not matched to a gene: 5. CDR3 size: 13 residues. The CDR3 region is CSEVDRATDTQYF. CDR3 nucleotide sequence: TGCAGTGAAGTGGACAGGGCCACAGATACGCAGTATTTT.

This clonotype was detected ten times or more. Sequence at one end of the junction differs from germline and may be a read error. The V and J genes are TRBV11-2 and TRBJ1-1, with TRBD1 identical over 10 bases. Germline CDR1 is SGHAT and CDR2 is FQNNGV. The CDR3 runs to 17 residues. CDR3 loop: CASSPGTGEVGATEAFF. The DNA of the CDR3 is TGCGCCAGCAGCCCCGGGACAGGGGAAGTCGGAGCCACTGAAGCTTTCTTT.

This clonotype was seen ten or more times. The rearrangement joins TRBV3-1 to TRBJ1-1, with 7 nucleotides matching TRBD1. The trim removed 0 bases at V and 6 bases at J, leaving 7 bases unmatched. This CDR3 contains 15 residues. CDR1 is LGHDT, CDR2 YNNKEL, per germline (reference sequence). The DNA for the CDR3 is TGTGCCAGCAGCCAAGATTTTACAGGGGACGCTGAAGCTTTCTTT. It yields the protein CASSQDFTGDAEAFF.

This clonotype was counted many times. The gene calls are TRBV30 and TRBJ2-2; D uncertain. Germline CDR1 reads GTSNPN; CDR2 reads SVGIG (reference sequence). V was shortened by 3 bases and J by 4 bases, with 12 bases between the two germline ends. The CDR3 covers 14 residues. CDR3 sequence (DNA): TGTGCCTGGAGGCCCCACGTACGCACCGGGGAGCTGTTTTTT. The encoded protein is CAWRPHVRTGELFF.

Many counts were recorded for this clonotype. The V call is TRBV28, the J call TRBJ1-1, with 7 bases identical to TRBD1. V gave up 4 bases and J gave up 1 base; unmatched junction bases: 15. Germline loops: CDR1 MDHEN, CDR2 SYDVKM. This CDR3 spans 18 amino acids. CDR3 region: CASSSPGQRGRGNTEAFF. CDR3 DNA: TGTGCCAGCAGTTCTCCGGGACAGCGAGGGCGTGGGAACACTGAAGCTTTCTTT.

Ten or more counts support this clonotype. One end of the junction does not line up with germline, which may come from a read error. CDR3 sequence reads: CAGSYSTDTQYF. CDR3 in DNA: TGTGCCGGCAGTTATAGCACAGATACGCAGTATTTT. The V gene is TRBV2, the J gene TRBJ2-3; D is ambiguous. CDR3 length: 12 residues. Germline CDR1 is SNHLY and CDR2 is FYNNEI.

CDR3 sequence: CATSRDRVPQPQHF. The CDR3, as DNA: TGTGCCACCAGCAGAGATCGTGTTCCTCAGCCCCAGCATTTT. This chain joins TRBV15 and TRBJ1-5, with D unresolved. CDR3 length: 14 residues. The germline V gene encodes CDR1 LNHNV and CDR2 YYDKDF (reference sequence). The ends were cut back, 0 bases at V and 6 bases at J, with 9 bases in the middle.

This clonotype was recorded at least ten times. The chain combines TRBV2 with TRBJ2-1; possible D gene TRBD1, 5 bases. Per the germline V gene, CDR1 is SNHLY and CDR2 is FYNNEI. This CDR3 is built from 11 residues. V lost 8 bases, J lost 7 bases, and 9 bases lay in between. This CDR3 reads CASFKGNEQFF. DNA of the CDR3: TGTGCCAGCTTTAAGGGGAATGAGCAGTTCTTC.

This clonotype was observed at least ten times. The chain links TRBV28 to TRBJ2-7; TRBD1 agrees at 7 bases. CDR3 length: 14 residues. Germline V gene sequence: CDR1 MDHEN, CDR2 SYDVKM. The V segment lost 5 bases and the J segment 3 bases; nucleotides outside the gene matches: 7. In nucleotides, the CDR3 is TGTGCCAGCAGTCTGGGACAGACAATCTACGAGCAGTACTTC. Its translation is CASSLGQTIYEQYF. Full variable domain (outside the CDR3, taken from reference TRBV28 and TRBJ2-7): DVKVTQSSRYLVKRTGEKVFLECVQDMDHENMFWYRQDPGLGLRLIYFSYDVKMKEKGDIPEGYSVSREKKERFSLILESASTNQTSMYLCASSLGQTIYEQYFGPGTRLTVT.

A few counts support this clonotype. The V and J genes are TRBV28 and TRBJ2-3; D is possibly TRBD2 (6 bases). The CDR3 length is 15 residues. V lost 2 bases, J lost 4 bases, and 13 bases lay in between. CDR1 and CDR2 (germline): MDHEN, SYDVKM. Here the CDR3 reads CASSLKLAWADTQYF. In DNA, the CDR3 is TGTGCCAGCAGTTTAAAACTAGCTTGGGCAGATACGCAGTATTTT.

This chain uses TRBV13 with TRBJ1-1, with D uncertain. This CDR3 spans 14 amino acids. Germline assignment: CDR1 PRHDT and CDR2 FYEKMQ (reference sequence). Trimming shortened V by 6 bases and J by 3 bases, and 14 bases separated the two germline ends. The CDR3 DNA follows: TGTGCCAGCAGTAGCGCTACAGTACACACTGAAGCTTTCTTT. Encoded protein: CASSSATVHTEAFF.

V is TRBV9 and J is TRBJ2-3, with TRBD1 matching 8 bases. Per the germline V gene, CDR1 is SGDLS and CDR2 is YYNGEE. The CDR3 loop spans 15 amino acids. With 1 base clipped from V and 2 bases from J, the junction kept 3 bases outside the gene matches. The CDR3 spells CASSVQGAPTDTQYF. Here the CDR3 DNA reads TGTGCCAGCAGCGTACAGGGGGCGCCCACAGATACGCAGTATTTT.

There are a few counts of this clonotype. This rearrangement joins TRBV5-1 to TRBJ1-1; tentative D call: TRBD1 (6 bases). Germline values: CDR1 SGHRS, CDR2 YFSETQ. The CDR3 length is 15 residues. Trimming cost V 6 bases and J 3 bases, with 18 bases left between them. The CDR3 loop reads CASNRSEGDHTEAFF. As DNA, the CDR3 is TGCGCCAGCAACCGGTCCGAGGGGGATCACACTGAAGCTTTCTTT.

This clonotype has a handful of counts. This chain's CDR3 is CAWSGTGLNYGYTF. The CDR3 DNA is TGTGCCTGGAGCGGGACAGGGTTGAACTATGGCTACACCTTC. The chain uses TRBV30 and TRBJ1-2; 9 bases are shared with TRBD1. The CDR3 sequence is 14 residues long. From germline, CDR1 is GTSNPN and CDR2 SVGIG (reference sequence). V shed 3 bases, J shed 2 bases, and the junction held 4 bases outside the gene matches. Based on the CDR3 plus reference TRBV30 and TRBJ1-2, the full variable domain is SQTIHQWPATLVQPVGSPLSLECTVEGTSNPNLYWYRQAAGRGLQLLFYSVGIGQISSEVPQNLSASRPQDRQFILSSKKLLLSDSGFYLCAWSGTGLNYGYTFGSGTRLTVV.

The table lists this clonotype with many counts. The V call is TRBV19, the J call TRBJ2-5, with D maybe TRBD1 (6 bases). Germline lookup yields CDR1 LNHDA and CDR2 SQIVND (reference sequence). The V end was cut by 5 bases, the J end by 3 bases, with 10 bases between. The CDR3 runs 13 residues. As DNA, the CDR3 is TGTGCCAGTAGTCCCCGACAGGAAGAGACCCAGTACTTC. Translated, it gives CASSPRQEETQYF.

This clonotype was recorded many times. The gene calls are TRBV14 and TRBJ1-3; D may be TRBD1 (6 bases). The germline CDR1 and CDR2 sequences are SGHDN and FVKESK. The length of the CDR3 is 15 residues. Between the trimmed V and J ends, which lost 3 bases and 4 bases, there was a span of 13 bases. This chain's CDR3 is CASSHRDNSGNTIYF. CDR3 coding DNA: TGTGCCAGCAGCCACCGGGACAATTCCGGAAACACCATATATTTT. The variable domain in full, with the rest retrieved from reference TRBV14 and TRBJ1-3, is EAGVTQFPSHSVIEKGQTVTLRCDPISGHDNLYWYRRVMGKEIKFLLHFVKESKQDESGMPNNRFLAERTGGTYSTLKVQPAELEDSGVYFCASSHRDNSGNTIYFGEGSWLTVV.

V usage is TRBV6-2 or TRBV6-3 and J usage is TRBJ2-3, with 11 bases fitting TRBD1. Germline assignment: CDR1 MNHEY and CDR2 SVGEGT. The CDR3 is made up of 16 amino acids. After removal of 5 bases from V and 4 bases from J, the junction contained 8 bases not matched to a gene. Here the CDR3 DNA reads TGTGCCAGCAGTGTGGGACAGGGGGGATCGGCAGATACGCAGTATTTT. Translating gives CASSVGQGGSADTQYF.

Many counts were recorded for this clonotype. This chain links TRBV15 with TRBJ2-7; D might be TRBD1 (6 bases). This CDR3 is 15 amino acids long. Germline V gene lookup returns CDR1 LNHNV and CDR2 YYDKDF (reference sequence). Trimming took off 0 bases at V and 4 bases at J, with 13 bases between the two ends. CDR3 protein: CATSRENFQGYEQYF. The CDR3 DNA is TGTGCCACCAGCAGAGAGAATTTTCAGGGGTACGAGCAGTACTTC.

This clonotype was observed many times. With a much larger clone just one base away, this may be a read error. The CDR3 DNA reads as TGTGCCAGCTTCCGGGACTCCTACGGGCAGTACTTC. Amino acid sequence: CASFRDSYGQYF. This chain uses TRBV2 with TRBJ2-7; D may be TRBD2 (6 bases). This CDR3 has 12 residues. The germline CDR1 and CDR2 sequences are SNHLY and FYNNEI.

The genes are TRBV25-1 and TRBJ2-7; 7 nucleotides match TRBD2. Germline CDR1 reads MGHDK; CDR2 reads SYGVNS. V lost 8 bases, J lost 2 bases, and 9 bases stayed unmatched. This CDR3 has 14 residues. CDR3 amino acids: CASLTTSAPYEQYF. The DNA for the CDR3 is TGTGCCAGCCTTACAACTAGCGCACCCTACGAGCAGTACTTC.

Regarding this clonotype: A far larger clone is one nucleotide away, so this likely arose from a read error. V is TRBV7-3 and J is TRBJ1-1, with 8 bases lining up with TRBD1. J lost 3 bases, V lost 5 bases, and 2 bases had no gene match. The V gene's germline CDR1 is SGHTA and CDR2 FQGTGA. The CDR3 consists of 13 residues. CDR3 protein: CASSRTGYTEAFF. In DNA, the CDR3 is TGTGCCAGCAGCCGGACAGGGTACACTGAAGCTTTCTTT.

This clonotype was counted at least ten times. This chain uses TRBV6-1 with TRBJ1-1, with D maybe TRBD1 (5 bases). The CDR3 spans 12 residues. Per the germline V gene, CDR1 is MNHNS and CDR2 is SASEGT. The ends were cut back, 7 bases at V and 6 bases at J, with 12 bases in the middle. The CDR3 DNA reads as TGTGCCAGCACCGACAGATTCTCTGAAGCTTTCTTT. Its protein product is CASTDRFSEAFF.

This clonotype was counted at least ten times. The chain links TRBV6-1 to TRBJ2-5, with D perhaps TRBD1 (6 bases). The germline V gene encodes CDR1 MNHNS and CDR2 SASEGT. The CDR3 length is 14 residues. V gave up 8 bases and J gave up 5 bases, with 18 bases separating them. The CDR3 loop is CASVLGGSRETQYF. The CDR3 DNA follows: TGTGCCAGCGTGTTAGGGGGATCGCGGGAGACCCAGTACTTC.

This clonotype was found many times. The chain combines TRBV4-3 with TRBJ1-1, with D maybe TRBD1 (5 bases). Germline CDR1 is LGHNA and CDR2 is YSLEER. This CDR3 comprises 15 residues. V was cut by 4 bases and J by 1 base, with 13 bases left in between. CDR3 sequence reads: CASSLSRDGNTEAFF. The CDR3 DNA reads TGCGCCAGCAGCCTAAGCAGGGACGGGAACACTGAAGCTTTCTTT.

This clonotype was seen ten or more times. V is TRBV12-3 or TRBV12-4 and J is TRBJ2-1; D is possibly TRBD1 (5 bases). The germline V and J ends were trimmed by 6 bases and 4 bases, with 10 bases remaining between them. The length of the CDR3 is 13 residues. The CDR3 loop is CASREKGYNEQFF. Written as DNA, the CDR3 is TGTGCCAGCAGAGAGAAGGGGTACAATGAGCAGTTCTTC.

This clonotype was seen a few times. The chain employs TRBV28 and TRBJ2-1; TRBD1 agrees at 7 bases. V gave up 6 bases and J gave up 7 bases; unmatched junction bases: 9. Germline V gene lookup returns CDR1 MDHEN and CDR2 SYDVKM. This CDR3 spans 14 amino acids. CDR3 DNA: TGTGCCAGCAGCCCGGGACAGTCGGAGAATGAGCAGTTCTTC. Its protein product is CASSPGQSENEQFF.

The CDR3 is CASRQDGGYTF. Written as DNA, the CDR3 is TGTGCCAGCCGGCAGGATGGAGGCTACACCTTC. V usage is TRBV25-1 and J usage is TRBJ1-2; D not resolved. CDR1 and CDR2 (germline): MGHDK, SYGVNS. Deletions cut 8 bases from V and 8 bases from J, with 12 bases between. This CDR3 spans 11 amino acids.

The chain joins TRBV6-1 to TRBJ2-5; possible D gene TRBD2, 7 bases. V was trimmed by 7 bases and J by 2 bases, leaving 14 bases between them. The CDR3 totals 14 residues. Germline lookup yields CDR1 MNHNS and CDR2 SASEGT. CDR3 residues: CASKRDNLQETQYF. CDR3 DNA: TGTGCCAGCAAGCGGGACAACCTGCAAGAGACCCAGTACTTC.